Presented here are 21 T cell receptor beta chains from one specimen sequenced in a study of control samples from healthy donors and cancer patients. Some clones are missing from TCRdb's copy, which holds only in-frame ones; the method was immunoSEQ multiplex PCR. The sample has about 220,000 clones, about 93% seen once; the top ten hold about 1.4%. The source material was blood. The origin of the receptors is a man in his forties or fifties in good health.

The V gene is TRBV11-2, the J gene TRBJ1-2; weak D call: TRBD1 (5 bases). This CDR3 has 15 amino acids. CDR1 and CDR2 from the germline V gene are SGHAT and FQNNGV. Deletions cut 4 bases from V and 8 bases from J, with 20 bases between. In nucleotides, the CDR3 is TGTGCCAGCAGCTGGGGGGGTTCGGGCGACCCAGGCTACACCTTC. Amino acids: CASSWGGSGDPGYTF.

The V gene is TRBV13, the J gene TRBJ1-3; D is ambiguous. The V gene's germline CDR1 is PRHDT and CDR2 FYEKMQ (reference sequence). The CDR3 runs to 16 residues. V was pared by 4 bases and J by 0 bases, with 13 bases between. CDR3 sequence: CASSSLTASSGNTIYF. The CDR3 DNA sequence: TGTGCCAGCAGCTCATTGACGGCCAGCTCTGGAAACACCATATATTTT.

V usage is TRBV5-4 and J usage is TRBJ1-2; maybe TRBD1 (6 bases). The CDR3 consists of 16 residues. Germline V lookup: CDR1 SGHNT, CDR2 YYREEE (reference sequence). V gave up 4 bases and J gave up 6 bases, with 22 bases separating them. The CDR3 region has the DNA TGTGCCAGCAGCCGCGGACAGCCCTCTTTACTGGATGGCTACACCTTC. It translates to CASSRGQPSLLDGYTF.

J is TRBJ2-1 and V is TRBV18; D might be TRBD1 (5 bases). The germline gives CDR1 KGHSH, CDR2 LQKENI. The CDR3 has 14 residues. V was clipped by 5 bases and J by 8 bases, with 16 bases between them. CDR3: CASSSQALGDEQFF. For the CDR3, the DNA is TGTGCCAGCTCATCACAGGCTCTAGGCGATGAGCAGTTCTTC.

The chain has TRBV3-1 (or the pseudogene TRBV3-2) and TRBJ2-7; D possibly corresponds to TRBD2 (6 bases). Trimming shortened V by 0 bases and J by 4 bases, and 13 bases separated the two germline ends. Germline assignment: CDR1 LGHDT and CDR2 YNNKEL (reference sequence). This CDR3 spans 15 amino acids. CDR3 DNA: TGTGCCAGCAGCCAAGATGAGGCGGGGAGGTACGAGCAGTACTTC. It encodes CASSQDEAGRYEQYF.

This chain links TRBV11-3 with TRBJ1-6; TRBD1 might be the D (5 bases). Trimming removed 4 bases from V and 8 bases from J, with 12 bases in between. Germline CDR1 is SGHNT and CDR2 is YENEEA. CDR3 size: 14 residues. The CDR3 DNA reads TGTGCCAGCAGCTCGGGACGTTCGGATTCACCCCTCCACTTT. Translation gives CASSSGRSDSPLHF.

V is TRBV7-9 and J is TRBJ2-7; perhaps TRBD2 as D (6 bases). Germline-derived CDR1 and CDR2 are SEHNR and FQNEAQ (reference sequence). V shed 4 bases and J shed 6 bases, with 10 bases lying between them. The CDR3 has 12 residues. The DNA for the CDR3 is TGTGCCAGCAGCTGGGACTTGGGCGAGCAGTACTTC. Protein sequence: CASSWDLGEQYF. The complete variable domain, with remaining parts taken from reference TRBV7-9 and TRBJ2-7, reads DTGVSQNPRHKITKRGQNVTFRCDPISEHNRLYWYRQTLGQGPEFLTYFQNEAQLEKSRLLSDRFSAERPKGSFSTLEIQRTEQGDSAMYLCASSWDLGEQYFGPGTRLTVT.

V usage is TRBV6-2 or TRBV6-3 and J usage is TRBJ1-4; the D gene is possibly TRBD1 (5 bases). The V gene's germline CDR1 is MNHEY and CDR2 SVGEGT. This CDR3 is 16 amino acids long. Trimming left V 0 bases short and J 4 bases short, with 12 bases between. CDR3 sequence reads: CASSYSRTRLNEKLFF. DNA of the CDR3: TGTGCCAGCAGTTACTCAAGGACAAGGCTTAATGAAAAACTGTTTTTT.

The chain is built from TRBV2 and TRBJ1-1, with TRBD1 as a possible D gene (6 bases). Germline V gene lookup returns CDR1 SNHLY and CDR2 FYNNEI. The CDR3 covers 14 residues. V was shortened by 6 bases and J by 1 base, with 12 bases between the two germline ends. The CDR3 DNA reads as TGTGCCAGCAGGTACACAGGGACGAACACTGAAGCTTTCTTT. Its protein is CASRYTGTNTEAFF.

The chain is built from TRBV6-5 and TRBJ1-6, with 8 bases that match TRBD1. The CDR3 runs to 15 residues. V was clipped by 4 bases and J by 10 bases; unmatched bases: 9. Germline CDR1 and CDR2: MNHEY and SVGAGI. CDR3 in amino acids: CASSWTGQVASPLHF. The CDR3 DNA reads TGTGCCAGCAGTTGGACGGGACAGGTTGCCTCACCCCTCCACTTT.

This sequence joins TRBV10-3 and TRBJ1-4; D not certain. Trimming removed 8 bases from V and 5 bases from J, with 12 bases in between. This CDR3 contains 13 residues. Per the germline V gene, CDR1 is ENHRY and CDR2 is SYGVKD. The CDR3 is CAISPSENEKLFF. The CDR3 nucleotides are TGTGCCATCTCGCCGTCGGAAAATGAAAAACTGTTTTTT.

The chain has TRBV5-4 and TRBJ1-2; D possibly corresponds to TRBD1 (6 bases). The CDR3 is 14 amino acids. Germline V gene lookup returns CDR1 SGHNT and CDR2 YYREEE (reference sequence). Trimming shortened V by 0 bases and J by 8 bases, and 14 bases separated the two germline ends. The CDR3 DNA follows: TGTGCCAGCAGCTTGGATAAACAGGGCGAGGGCTACACCTTC. It encodes CASSLDKQGEGYTF. Full variable domain (rest looked up from reference TRBV5-4 and TRBJ1-2): ETGVTQSPTHLIKTRGQQVTLRCSSQSGHNTVSWYQQALGQGPQFIFQYYREEENGRGNFPPRFSGLQFPNYSSELNVNALELDDSALYLCASSLDKQGEGYTFGSGTRLTVV.

This chain links TRBV27 with TRBJ2-5; 8 nucleotides match TRBD1. The CDR3 has 13 amino acids. With V trimmed by 6 bases and J by 5 bases, 5 bases remained unmatched. CDR1 and CDR2 from the germline V gene are MNHEY and SMNVEV (reference sequence). CDR3 residues: CASRSRGQETQYF. Here the CDR3 DNA reads TGTGCCAGCAGATCCAGGGGGCAGGAGACCCAGTACTTC.

This sequence joins TRBV9 and TRBJ2-2; D unresolved. V lost 0 bases and J lost 2, with 5 bases in between. The germline gives CDR1 SGDLS, CDR2 YYNGEE. CDR3 length equals 14 residues. The DNA for the CDR3 is TGTGCCAGCAGCGTAGGGATTAACACCGGGGAGCTGTTTTTT. It encodes CASSVGINTGELFF.

The chain uses TRBV6-6 and TRBJ1-5; D unclear. The ends were cut back, 6 bases at V and 3 bases at J, with 12 bases in the middle. Germline CDR1 reads MNHNY; CDR2 reads SVGAGI (reference sequence). The CDR3 covers 14 residues. The CDR3 DNA reads as TGTGCCAGCAGCTTCCGGTCGGACAATCAGCCCCAGCATTTT. It specifies CASSFRSDNQPQHF.

This chain uses TRBV4-1 with TRBJ2-1, with 7 bases aligning to TRBD1. Germline trimming cut 2 bases from V and 6 bases from J; bases unmatched to any gene: 7. CDR1 and CDR2 from the germline V gene are MGHRA and YSYEKL. CDR3 length: 15 amino acids. The DNA for the CDR3 is TGCGCCAGCAGCCAAAACAGGGGCTCTTCCAATGAGCAGTTCTTC. It yields the protein CASSQNRGSSNEQFF.

The V call is TRBV6-2 or TRBV6-3, the J call TRBJ2-3; no reliable D call. Trimming removed 5 bases from V and 3 bases from J, with 15 bases in between. The CDR3 covers 15 residues. Germline values: CDR1 MNHEY, CDR2 SVGEGT. The CDR3 sequence is CASSTDASHTDTQYF. CDR3 nucleotide sequence: TGTGCCAGCAGTACGGACGCCAGTCATACAGATACGCAGTATTTT.

The J gene is TRBJ1-2, the V gene TRBV28, with a weak D call TRBD1 (5 bases). V was pared by 4 bases and J by 2 bases, with 11 bases between. The CDR3 sequence is 14 residues long. Germline V lookup: CDR1 MDHEN, CDR2 SYDVKM. The CDR3 protein is CASSSTGENYGYTF. The CDR3 coding sequence is TGTGCCAGCAGTTCTACAGGTGAGAACTATGGCTACACCTTC.

The chain has TRBV6-6 and TRBJ2-7; 8 bases map to TRBD1. The CDR3 extends over 15 amino acids. J gave up 2 bases and V 5 bases, and 8 bases lay outside the gene matches. In germline, CDR1 is MNHNY, CDR2 SVGAGI (reference sequence). The CDR3 protein is CASSTTGTGTYEQYF. CDR3 bases: TGTGCCAGCAGTACCACCGGGACAGGTACCTACGAGCAGTACTTC.

V gene TRBV28 combines with J gene TRBJ1-3, with 8 bases matching TRBD1. With V trimmed by 7 bases and J by 4 bases, 9 bases remained unmatched. The CDR3 consists of 15 residues. The germline V gene encodes CDR1 MDHEN and CDR2 SYDVKM. CDR3 in amino acids: CASNDPGGAGNTIYF. For the CDR3, the DNA is TGTGCCAGCAACGATCCAGGGGGCGCGGGAAACACCATATATTTT. Looking up the rest from reference TRBV28 and TRBJ1-3 gives the full variable domain: DVKVTQSSRYLVKRTGEKVFLECVQDMDHENMFWYRQDPGLGLRLIYFSYDVKMKEKGDIPEGYSVSREKKERFSLILESASTNQTSMYLCASNDPGGAGNTIYFGEGSWLTVV.

Of note for this clone: Distinct nucleotide sequences in the sample also encode this CDR3. V gene TRBV20-1 combines with J gene TRBJ1-2, with a possible D match to TRBD1 (6 bases). The V gene's germline CDR1 is DFQATT and CDR2 SNEGSKA (reference sequence). The CDR3 consists of 11 residues. V lost 6 bases to trimming and J lost 8 bases, with 13 bases between them. CDR3 sequence (DNA): TGCAGTGCAGGCCGGGGGCGGGGCTACACCTTC. Its protein is CSAGRGRGYTF.